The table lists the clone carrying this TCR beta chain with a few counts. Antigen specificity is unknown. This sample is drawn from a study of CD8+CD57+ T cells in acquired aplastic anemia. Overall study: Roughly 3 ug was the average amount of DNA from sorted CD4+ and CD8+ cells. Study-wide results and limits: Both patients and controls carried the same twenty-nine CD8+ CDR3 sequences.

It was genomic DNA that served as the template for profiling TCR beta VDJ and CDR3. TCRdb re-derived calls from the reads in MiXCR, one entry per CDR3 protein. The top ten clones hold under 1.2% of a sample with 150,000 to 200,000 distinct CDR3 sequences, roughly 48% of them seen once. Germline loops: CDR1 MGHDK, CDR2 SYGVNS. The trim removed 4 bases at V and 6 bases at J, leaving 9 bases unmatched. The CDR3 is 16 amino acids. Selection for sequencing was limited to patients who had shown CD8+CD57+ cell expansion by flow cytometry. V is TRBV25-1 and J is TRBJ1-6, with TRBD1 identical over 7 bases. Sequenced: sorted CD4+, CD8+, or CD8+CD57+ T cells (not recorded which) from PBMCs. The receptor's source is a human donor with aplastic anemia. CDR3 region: CASSGTGPEFNSPLHF. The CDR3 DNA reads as TGTGCCAGCAGTGGGACAGGCCCGGAGTTTAATTCACCCCTCCACTTT.